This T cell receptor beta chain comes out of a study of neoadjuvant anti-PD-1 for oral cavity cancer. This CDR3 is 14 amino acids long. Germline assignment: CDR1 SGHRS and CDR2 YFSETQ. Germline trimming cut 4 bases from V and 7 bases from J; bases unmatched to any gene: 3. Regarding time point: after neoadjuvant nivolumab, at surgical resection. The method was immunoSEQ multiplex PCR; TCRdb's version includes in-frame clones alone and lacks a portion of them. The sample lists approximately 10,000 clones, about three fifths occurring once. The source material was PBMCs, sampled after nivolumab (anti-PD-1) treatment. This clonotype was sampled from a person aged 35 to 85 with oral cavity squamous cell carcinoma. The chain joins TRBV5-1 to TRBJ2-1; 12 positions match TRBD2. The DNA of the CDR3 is TGCGCCAGCAGCCGACTAGCGGGAGTTAATGAGCAGTTCTTC. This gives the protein CASSRLAGVNEQFF. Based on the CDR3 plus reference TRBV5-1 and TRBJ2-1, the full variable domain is KAGVTQTPRYLIKTRGQQVTLSCSPISGHRSVSWYQQTPGQGLQFLFEYFSETQRNKGNFPGRFSGRQFSNSRSEMNVSTLELGDSALYLCASSRLAGVNEQFFGPGTRLTVL.